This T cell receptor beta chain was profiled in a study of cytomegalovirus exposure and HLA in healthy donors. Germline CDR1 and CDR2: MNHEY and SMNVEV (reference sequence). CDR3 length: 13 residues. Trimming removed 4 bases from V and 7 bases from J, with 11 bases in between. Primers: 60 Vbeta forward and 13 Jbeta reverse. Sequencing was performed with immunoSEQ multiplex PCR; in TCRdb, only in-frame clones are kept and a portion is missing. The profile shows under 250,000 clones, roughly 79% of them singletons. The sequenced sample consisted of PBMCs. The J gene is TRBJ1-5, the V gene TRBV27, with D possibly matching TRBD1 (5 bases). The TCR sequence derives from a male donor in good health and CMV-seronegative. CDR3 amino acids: CASSSGGGQPQHF. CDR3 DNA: TGTGCCAGCAGTTCTGGGGGAGGGCAGCCCCAGCATTTT.